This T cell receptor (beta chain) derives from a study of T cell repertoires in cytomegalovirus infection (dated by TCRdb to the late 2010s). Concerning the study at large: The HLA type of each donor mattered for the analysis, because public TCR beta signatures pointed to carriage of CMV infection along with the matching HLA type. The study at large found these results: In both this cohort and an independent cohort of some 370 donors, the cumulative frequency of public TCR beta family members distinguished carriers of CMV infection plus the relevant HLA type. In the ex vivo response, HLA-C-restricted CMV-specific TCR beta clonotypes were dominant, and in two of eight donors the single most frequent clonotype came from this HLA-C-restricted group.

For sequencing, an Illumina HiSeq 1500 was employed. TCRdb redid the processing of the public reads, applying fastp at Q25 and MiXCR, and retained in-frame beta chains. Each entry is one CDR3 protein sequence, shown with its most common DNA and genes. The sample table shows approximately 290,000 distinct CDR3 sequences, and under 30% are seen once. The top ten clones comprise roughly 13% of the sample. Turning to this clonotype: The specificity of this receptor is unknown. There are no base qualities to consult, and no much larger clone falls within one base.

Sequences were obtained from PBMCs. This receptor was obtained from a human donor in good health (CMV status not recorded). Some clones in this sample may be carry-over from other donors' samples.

CDR3 protein: CASSPYTGGEETQYF. The bases read TGTGCCAGCAGCCCTTATACAGGGGGCGAAGAGACCCAGTACTTC. Here the chain combines TRBV11-2 and TRBJ2-5, and 9 bases in between align with TRBD1. From the cysteine through the phenylalanine, the CDR3 covers 15 amino acids. The entry retains the CDR3 DNA only, 45 bases that are in frame from base 1. The germline V end is reduced by 5 bases and the J end by 3 bases; junction bases left unmatched: 7. CDR1 SGHAT and CDR2 FQNNGV were looked up in the germline V gene.